These 10 T cell receptor beta chains were sequenced from one sample in a study of cytomegalovirus exposure and HLA in healthy donors. It was with 60 Vbeta and 13 Jbeta primers that the PCR ran. Only in-frame clones appear in the TCRdb table, and some are missing; sequencing was by immunoSEQ multiplex PCR. The sample has roughly 200,000 clones, 79% seen once. The specimen sequenced was PBMCs. These receptors were obtained from a girl between 5 and 17 years old in good health and CMV-seropositive.

CDR3 in DNA: TGCGCCAGCAGCCAAGATAGCTACAATGAGCAGTTCTTC. It is translated as CASSQDSYNEQFF. This chain uses TRBV4-3 with TRBJ2-1, with D hard to call. CDR1 is LGHNA, CDR2 YSLEER, per germline. Trimming left V 0 bases short and J 3 bases short, with 3 bases between. The CDR3 has 13 amino acids.

This clone was observed a few times. This chain links TRBV5-6 with TRBJ2-7; 9 nucleotides agree with TRBD1. CDR3 size: 14 residues. Germline V gene data show CDR1 as SGHDT and CDR2 as YYEEEE. Trimming took 3 bases from V and 2 from J; bases not matched to a gene: 3. The CDR3: CASSSGQGPYEQYF. CDR3 DNA: TGTGCCAGCAGCTCGGGACAGGGCCCCTACGAGCAGTACTTC.

The genes are TRBV7-2 and TRBJ1-2; maybe TRBD1 (5 bases). The germline V gene has CDR1 SGHTA and CDR2 FQGNSA. With 3 bases removed from V and 1 base from J, the gap between germline ends came to 18 bases. The CDR3 spans 17 residues. CDR3 protein: CASSFNPQTVHNYGYTF. The CDR3 DNA sequence: TGTGCCAGCAGCTTCAACCCACAGACAGTTCATAACTATGGCTACACCTTC.

This clone is a singleton in its sample. V is TRBV6-6 and J is TRBJ1-5; no definite D call. Per the germline V gene, CDR1 is MNHNY and CDR2 is SVGAGI (reference sequence). CDR3 length: 12 residues. V was trimmed by 8 bases and J by 2 bases, leaving 7 bases between them. This chain's CDR3 is CASGPGNQPQHF. The DNA of the CDR3 is TGTGCCAGCGGCCCAGGCAATCAGCCCCAGCATTTT.

The rearrangement uses TRBV6-4 and TRBJ2-1, with TRBD2 matching 11 bases. This CDR3 spans 16 amino acids. CDR1 is MRHNA and CDR2 is SNTAGT in the germline V gene. With V trimmed by 4 bases and J by 6 bases, 8 bases remained unmatched. The CDR3 loop is CASSVLAGAWGNEQFF. In DNA, the CDR3 is TGTGCCAGCAGTGTACTAGCGGGGGCCTGGGGCAATGAGCAGTTCTTC.

The chain carries TRBV19 and TRBJ2-1; TRBD2 aligns across 7 bases. V was pared by 7 bases and J by 0 bases, with 12 bases of the junction left unmatched. Germline V gene lookup returns CDR1 LNHDA and CDR2 SQIVND (reference sequence). This CDR3 is 17 amino acids long. CDR3 nucleotide sequence: TGTGCCAGTACCCCCCAGGGCGGGAGAAGCTCCTACAATGAGCAGTTCTTC. It specifies CASTPQGGRSSYNEQFF.

The chain uses TRBV25-1 and TRBJ1-2, with 9 positions matching TRBD1. The germline V gene encodes CDR1 MGHDK and CDR2 SYGVNS. The CDR3 length is 14 residues. V lost 4 bases to trimming and J lost 6 bases; unmatched junction nucleotides: 6. Here the CDR3 DNA reads TGTGCCAGCAGTGCCCGGGACAGGGTGAATGGCTACACCTTC. Translation gives CASSARDRVNGYTF.

This clone was counted a single time. CDR3 coding DNA: TGCGCCACTGGGCACGGACAGGGTTACAATGAGCAGTTCTTC. It yields the protein CATGHGQGYNEQFF. V gene TRBV5-1 combines with J gene TRBJ2-1; 8 nucleotides line up with TRBD1. CDR3 length equals 14 residues. Germline values: CDR1 SGHRS, CDR2 YFSETQ. Unmatched junction bases numbered 9, after V lost 9 bases and J lost 4 bases.

V usage is TRBV6-5 and J usage is TRBJ2-1; the match to TRBD1 covers 10 bases. J gave up 3 bases and V 6 bases, and 5 bases lay outside the gene matches. The CDR3 sequence is 15 residues long. CDR1 and CDR2 (germline): MNHEY, SVGAGI. Here the CDR3 reads CASSTGTGVYNEQFF. The CDR3 DNA reads TGTGCCAGCAGCACCGGGACAGGGGTCTACAATGAGCAGTTCTTC.

The genes are TRBV7-9 and TRBJ1-1; no firm D call. Trimming pared 3 bases from V and 5 bases from J, leaving 16 bases between. The length of the CDR3 is 15 residues. CDR1 is SEHNR and CDR2 is FQNEAQ in the germline V gene (reference sequence). CDR3 nucleotide sequence: TGTGCCAGCAGCTTCCCGCGGGGTTATCAGACTGAAGCTTTCTTT. Its protein is CASSFPRGYQTEAFF.